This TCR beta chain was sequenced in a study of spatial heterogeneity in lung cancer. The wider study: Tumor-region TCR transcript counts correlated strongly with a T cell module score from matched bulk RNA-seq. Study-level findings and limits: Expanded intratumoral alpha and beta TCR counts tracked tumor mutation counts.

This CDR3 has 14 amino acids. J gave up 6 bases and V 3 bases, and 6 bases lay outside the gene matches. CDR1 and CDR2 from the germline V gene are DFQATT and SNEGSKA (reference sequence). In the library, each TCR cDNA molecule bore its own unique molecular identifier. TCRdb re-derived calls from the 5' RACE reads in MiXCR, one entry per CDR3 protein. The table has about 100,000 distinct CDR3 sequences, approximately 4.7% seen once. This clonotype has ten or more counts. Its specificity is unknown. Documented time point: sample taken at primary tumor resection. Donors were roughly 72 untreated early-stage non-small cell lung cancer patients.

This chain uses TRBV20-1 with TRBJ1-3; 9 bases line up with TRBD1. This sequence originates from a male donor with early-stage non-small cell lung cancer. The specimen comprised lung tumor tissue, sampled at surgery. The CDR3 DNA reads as TGCAGTGCTAGCAGGACAGGGGTTCCAAACACCATATATTTT. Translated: CSASRTGVPNTIYF.